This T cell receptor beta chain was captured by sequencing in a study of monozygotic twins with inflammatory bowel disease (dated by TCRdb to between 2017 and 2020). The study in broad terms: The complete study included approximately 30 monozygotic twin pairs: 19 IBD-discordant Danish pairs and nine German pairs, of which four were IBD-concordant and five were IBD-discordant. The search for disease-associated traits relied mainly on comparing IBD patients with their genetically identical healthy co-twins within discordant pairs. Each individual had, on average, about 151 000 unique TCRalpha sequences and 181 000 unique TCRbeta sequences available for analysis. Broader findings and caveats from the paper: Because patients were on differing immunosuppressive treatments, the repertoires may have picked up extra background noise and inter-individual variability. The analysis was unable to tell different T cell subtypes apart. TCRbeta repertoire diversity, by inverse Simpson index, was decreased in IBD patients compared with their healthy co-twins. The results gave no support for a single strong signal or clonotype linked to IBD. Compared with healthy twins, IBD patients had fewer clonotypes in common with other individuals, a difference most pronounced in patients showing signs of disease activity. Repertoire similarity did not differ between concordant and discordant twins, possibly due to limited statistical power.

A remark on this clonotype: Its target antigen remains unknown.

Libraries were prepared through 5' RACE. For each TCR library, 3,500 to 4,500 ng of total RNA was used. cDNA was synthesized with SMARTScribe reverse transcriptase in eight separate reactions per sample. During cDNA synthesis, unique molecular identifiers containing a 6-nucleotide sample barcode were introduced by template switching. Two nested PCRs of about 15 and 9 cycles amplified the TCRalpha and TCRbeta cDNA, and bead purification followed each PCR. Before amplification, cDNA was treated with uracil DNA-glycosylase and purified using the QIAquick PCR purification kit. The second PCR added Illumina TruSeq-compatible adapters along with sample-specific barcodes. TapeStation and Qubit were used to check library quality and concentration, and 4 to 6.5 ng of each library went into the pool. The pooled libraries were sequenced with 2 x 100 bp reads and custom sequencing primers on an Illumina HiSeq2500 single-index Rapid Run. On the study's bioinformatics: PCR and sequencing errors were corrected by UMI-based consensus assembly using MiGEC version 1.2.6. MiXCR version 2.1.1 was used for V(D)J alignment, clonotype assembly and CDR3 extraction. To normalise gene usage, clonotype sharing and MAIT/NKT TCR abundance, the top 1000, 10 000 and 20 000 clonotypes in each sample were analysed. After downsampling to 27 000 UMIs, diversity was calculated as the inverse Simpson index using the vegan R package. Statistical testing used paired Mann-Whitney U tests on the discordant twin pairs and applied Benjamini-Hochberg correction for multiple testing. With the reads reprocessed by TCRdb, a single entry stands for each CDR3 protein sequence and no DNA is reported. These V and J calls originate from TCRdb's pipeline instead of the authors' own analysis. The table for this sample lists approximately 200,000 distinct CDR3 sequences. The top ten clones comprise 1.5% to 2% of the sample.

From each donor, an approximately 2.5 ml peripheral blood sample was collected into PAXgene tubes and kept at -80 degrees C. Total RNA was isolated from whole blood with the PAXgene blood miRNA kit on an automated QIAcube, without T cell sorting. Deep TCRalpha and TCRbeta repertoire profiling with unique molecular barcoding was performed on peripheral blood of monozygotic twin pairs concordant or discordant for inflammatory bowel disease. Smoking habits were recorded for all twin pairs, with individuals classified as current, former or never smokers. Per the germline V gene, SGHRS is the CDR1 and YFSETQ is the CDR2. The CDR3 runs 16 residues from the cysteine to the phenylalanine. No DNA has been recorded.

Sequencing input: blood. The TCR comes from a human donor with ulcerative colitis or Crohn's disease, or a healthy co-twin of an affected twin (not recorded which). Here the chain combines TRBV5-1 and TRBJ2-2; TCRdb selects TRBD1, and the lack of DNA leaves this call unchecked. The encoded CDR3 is CASKRGQFANTGELFF.